Below are 11 T cell receptor beta chains sequenced from a single sample in a study of cytomegalovirus exposure and HLA in healthy donors (dated by TCRdb to the late 2010s). Library preparation used the immunoSEQ multiplex PCR assay. For the multiplex PCR, a mixture combining 60 forward primers for TCR Vbeta segments and 13 reverse primers for TCR Jbeta segments was used. Held by TCRdb, this immuneACCESS table contains in-frame sequences only and omits some clones. Under half of the omission traces to an unresolved V gene where checked; the cause of the rest is unknown. This sample is represented by some 150,000 clones; more than 7.5% of them were singletons. Approximately 1.7% of the sample goes to the ten largest clones. Sequencing was performed on PBMCs. The source is a man between 50 and 59 years old in good health and CMV-seronegative.

This clone was seen more than once but under ten times. Mismatch with germline at one junction end may stem from a read error. V and J are TRBV7-9 and TRBJ1-2; maybe TRBD1 (6 bases). Germline V CDR1 and CDR2: SEHNR, FQNEAQ (reference sequence). CDR3 length equals 14 residues. The CDR3 sequence is CASGMAGDNYGYPF. For the CDR3, the DNA is TGTGCCAGCGGGATGGCAGGGGATAACTATGGCTACCCCTTC.

This clone has more than one count but fewer than ten. The genes are TRBV6-5 and TRBJ1-1, with 7 bases that match TRBD1. The V segment lost 2 bases and the J segment 5 bases; nucleotides outside the gene matches: 5. Germline V lookup: CDR1 MNHEY, CDR2 SVGAGI. The CDR3 totals 14 residues. CDR3 sequence reads: CASSYAAGGTEAFF. In DNA form, the CDR3 reads TGTGCCAGCAGTTACGCGGCAGGGGGGACTGAAGCTTTCTTT.

The gene calls are TRBV11-2 and TRBJ1-2, with 12 bases aligning to TRBD1. CDR1 and CDR2 (germline): SGHAT, FQNNGV. Losses at the gene ends were 5 bases for V and 8 bases for J; bases not matched to a gene: 6. This CDR3 contains 14 residues. CDR3 DNA sequence: TGTGCCAGCAGCACCCCGGGACAGGGGGCCGGCTACACCTTC. It is translated as CASSTPGQGAGYTF.

CDR3 protein: CASSSQDRRETQYF. The CDR3, as DNA: TGTGCCAGCAGCTCCCAGGACAGGAGAGAGACCCAGTACTTC. This rearrangement joins TRBV5-4 to TRBJ2-5; 7 positions match TRBD1. J was trimmed by 4 bases and V by 3 bases; bases with no gene match: 6. Germline CDR1 reads SGHNT; CDR2 reads YYREEE (reference sequence). The CDR3 runs 14 residues.

The chain combines TRBV5-4 with TRBJ2-3, with 8 positions matching TRBD2. Germline lookup yields CDR1 SGHNT and CDR2 YYREEE (reference sequence). V gave up 1 base and J gave up 0 bases; unmatched junction bases: 1. This CDR3 contains 15 residues. The CDR3 bases are TGTGCCAGCAGCTTGCGGGGGGGAAGCACAGATACGCAGTATTTT. Translation gives CASSLRGGSTDTQYF. Drawing the rest from reference TRBV5-4 and TRBJ2-3, the complete variable domain is ETGVTQSPTHLIKTRGQQVTLRCSSQSGHNTVSWYQQALGQGPQFIFQYYREEENGRGNFPPRFSGLQFPNYSSELNVNALELDDSALYLCASSLRGGSTDTQYFGPGTRLTVL.

V is TRBV7-3 and J is TRBJ2-7; 12 bases fit TRBD2. The CDR3 is 13 amino acids. The germline CDR1 and CDR2 sequences are SGHTA and FQGTGA. Here the CDR3 reads CVSSGREPYEQYF. The CDR3 bases are TGTGTATCTAGCGGGAGGGAACCCTACGAGCAGTACTTC.

This clone has a handful of counts. The rearrangement links TRBV5-6 to TRBJ1-4, with TRBD1 matching 12 bases. Trimming at V came to 5 bases and at J to 2 bases, leaving 7 bases not matched to a gene. The CDR3 extends over 17 amino acids. CDR1 and CDR2 (germline): SGHDT, YYEEEE. CDR3 sequence: CASRPGTGGETNEKLFF. For the CDR3, the DNA is TGTGCCAGCAGACCCGGGACAGGGGGCGAGACTAATGAAAAACTGTTTTTT. Full variable domain (outside the CDR3, taken from reference TRBV5-6 and TRBJ1-4): DAGVTQSPTHLIKTRGQQVTLRCSPKSGHDTVSWYQQALGQGPQFIFQYYEEEERQRGNFPDRFSGHQFPNYSSELNVNALLLGDSALYLCASRPGTGGETNEKLFFGSGTQLSVL.

J is TRBJ2-7 and V is TRBV7-2; the D gene is possibly TRBD2 (8 bases). Germline V gene sequence: CDR1 SGHTA, CDR2 FQGNSA. The CDR3 loop spans 18 amino acids. Deletions cut 2 bases from V and 0 bases from J, with 20 bases between. The CDR3 region is CASSLRGQVSGSSYEQYF. In nucleotides, the CDR3 is TGTGCCAGCAGCTTAAGGGGGCAAGTAAGCGGGAGCTCCTACGAGCAGTACTTC. Filled out from reference TRBV7-2 and TRBJ2-7, the complete variable domain reads GAGVSQSPSNKVTEKGKDVELRCDPISGHTALYWYRQSLGQGLEFLIYFQGNSAPDKSGLPSDRFSAERTGGSVSTLTIQRTQQEDSAVYLCASSLRGQVSGSSYEQYFGPGTRLTVT.

The rearrangement uses TRBV14 and TRBJ2-7; 13 nucleotides agree with TRBD2. This CDR3 contains 19 residues. CDR1 and CDR2 (germline): SGHDN, FVKESK. The junction had 13 bases not matched to a gene; V was cut back by 4 bases and J by 1 base. CDR3 in amino acids: CASSLRVGLAGPSSYEQYF. The CDR3 bases are TGTGCCAGCAGCCTAAGGGTGGGACTAGCGGGACCCTCATCCTACGAGCAGTACTTC.

This clone was observed a few times. V gene TRBV7-8 combines with J gene TRBJ1-2; tentative D call: TRBD1 (5 bases). The germline V gene has CDR1 SGHVS and CDR2 FQNEAQ. The CDR3 runs to 13 residues. V was clipped by 5 bases and J by 4 bases, with 11 bases between them. The CDR3 loop reads CASSDRGFYGYTF. CDR3 bases: TGTGCCAGCAGCGATAGGGGATTCTATGGCTACACCTTC. Drawing the rest from reference TRBV7-8 and TRBJ1-2, the complete variable domain is GAGVSQSPRYKVAKRGQDVALRCDPISGHVSLFWYQQALGQGPEFLTYFQNEAQLDKSGLPSDRFFAERPEGSVSTLKIQRTQQEDSAVYLCASSDRGFYGYTFGSGTRLTVV.

The chain combines TRBV18 with TRBJ1-1; a weak D match, TRBD1 (6 bases). V was trimmed by 3 bases and J by 3 bases, leaving 20 bases between them. CDR3 length: 17 amino acids. Per germline, CDR1 KGHSH and CDR2 LQKENI. The CDR3 loop reads CASSPPGQSNRDTEAFF. The CDR3 DNA sequence: TGTGCCAGCTCACCGCCGGGACAAAGTAATCGGGACACTGAAGCTTTCTTT.